The 12 T cell receptor beta chains below come from one sample, sequenced in a study of T cell responses to AZD1222 COVID-19 vaccine. The table came from immunoSEQ multiplex PCR; TCRdb's copy has only in-frame clones and leaves some out. The data show over 100,000 clones, about 89% seen once. The sample in question was peripheral blood, obtained on day 0 of AZD1222 vaccination. These receptor sequences come from an adult in good health.

This chain links TRBV29-1 with TRBJ2-7; D possibly corresponds to TRBD1 (7 bases). This CDR3 is 13 amino acids long. V was cut by 7 bases and J by 6 bases, with 19 bases left in between. CDR1 SQVTM and CDR2 ANQGSEA come from the germline V gene. This chain's CDR3 is CSGAEGAVGEQYF. The CDR3 nucleotides read TGCAGCGGAGCGGAGGGGGCTGTGGGCGAGCAGTACTTC.

J is TRBJ2-3 and V is TRBV28, with 9 bases aligning to TRBD1. There are 15 residues in the CDR3. Germline CDR1 MDHEN, CDR2 SYDVKM. The J segment lost 5 bases and the V segment lost 5 bases, leaving 8 bases of the junction unmatched. CDR3 protein: CASSQTGGHIDTQYF. The CDR3 DNA reads as TGTGCCAGCAGTCAAACAGGGGGCCATATAGATACGCAGTATTTT.

The chain employs TRBV3-1 (or the pseudogene TRBV3-2) and TRBJ1-5, with D unclear. The CDR3 covers 17 residues. Trimming cost V 3 bases and J 0 bases, with 15 bases left between them. Per the germline V gene, CDR1 is LGHDT and CDR2 is YNNKEL (reference sequence). The CDR3 coding sequence is TGTGCCAGCAGCCAGGACGTTGTGCGGTATAGCAATCAGCCCCAGCATTTT. Its translation is CASSQDVVRYSNQPQHF.

The chain has TRBV7-2 and TRBJ2-7, with D perhaps TRBD2 (6 bases). Germline-derived CDR1 and CDR2 are SGHTA and FQGNSA. The CDR3 length is 14 residues. V was cut by 5 bases and J by 1 base, with 12 bases left in between. The CDR3 DNA sequence: TGTGCCAGCAGCCAGCACGGGGGTTCCTACGAGCAGTACTTC. It specifies CASSQHGGSYEQYF.

This rearrangement joins TRBV28 to TRBJ1-6; TRBD1 is a possible D gene (6 bases). V lost 4 bases, J lost 8 bases, and 12 bases lay in between. The CDR3 runs to 14 residues. The germline V gene encodes CDR1 MDHEN and CDR2 SYDVKM. The CDR3 loop is CASSSYRDDSPLHF. In nucleotides, the CDR3 is TGTGCCAGCAGTTCCTACAGGGACGATTCACCCCTCCACTTT.

The V gene is TRBV4-3, the J gene TRBJ2-5; 8 bases align to TRBD2. Germline assignment: CDR1 LGHNA and CDR2 YSLEER. The CDR3 extends over 18 amino acids. Germline trimming cut 0 bases from V and 2 bases from J; bases unmatched to any gene: 11. The CDR3 DNA follows: TGCGCCAGCAGCCAAGATCTTTTGCTAGCGGGCGGACAAGAGACCCAGTACTTC. It codes for CASSQDLLLAGGQETQYF.

The J gene is TRBJ1-1, the V gene TRBV3-1 (or the pseudogene TRBV3-2), with D uncertain. Trimming left V 4 bases short and J 3 bases short, with 12 bases between. The CDR3 has 14 residues. CDR1 LGHDT and CDR2 YNNKEL come from the germline V gene (reference sequence). The CDR3 region is CASSPNREHTEAFF. The CDR3 bases are TGTGCCAGCAGCCCCAACCGGGAGCACACTGAAGCTTTCTTT.

The genes are TRBV24-1 and TRBJ1-6, with D hard to call. Trimming cost V 9 bases and J 9 bases, with 17 bases left between them. The CDR3 sequence is 14 residues long. In germline, CDR1 is KGHDR, CDR2 SFDVKD. CDR3 coding DNA: TGTGCCACCCCTGAACAGACTATCGGTTCACCCCTCCACTTT. Translating it yields CATPEQTIGSPLHF.

The J gene is TRBJ2-3, the V gene TRBV5-1; possibly TRBD1 for D (6 bases). The CDR3 has 18 amino acids. The germline V gene encodes CDR1 SGHRS and CDR2 YFSETQ. The V gene lost 4 bases and the J gene lost 3 bases, with 24 bases spanning the gap. The DNA for the CDR3 is TGCGCCAGCAGCCCGATTGGGGGCACTCTCGAGCGGACAGATACGCAGTATTTT. Translation: CASSPIGGTLERTDTQYF.

V gene TRBV12-3 or TRBV12-4 combines with J gene TRBJ1-1; D ambiguous. There are 13 residues in the CDR3. V lost 6 bases and J lost 3, with 11 bases in between. The CDR3 region is CASSLQRYTEAFF. CDR3 DNA: TGTGCCAGCAGCCTCCAAAGGTACACTGAAGCTTTCTTT.

A single count supports this clone. This rearrangement joins TRBV24-1 to TRBJ1-2; possibly TRBD1 for D (5 bases). V was clipped by 4 bases and J by 2 bases, with 10 bases between them. This CDR3 contains 14 residues. CDR1 and CDR2 (germline): KGHDR, SFDVKD. The CDR3 loop is CATSEPGRNYGYTF. The CDR3 bases are TGTGCCACCAGTGAGCCGGGACGGAACTATGGCTACACCTTC.

The chain has TRBV19 and TRBJ2-3, with TRBD2 as a possible D gene (7 bases). CDR1 is LNHDA, CDR2 SQIVND, per germline (reference sequence). The CDR3 is 17 residues long. The V end was cut by 0 bases, the J end by 2 bases, with 15 bases between. The CDR3: CASSIDLNGGLTDTQYF. The CDR3 DNA sequence: TGTGCCAGTAGTATAGATCTGAACGGGGGGCTCACAGATACGCAGTATTTT.